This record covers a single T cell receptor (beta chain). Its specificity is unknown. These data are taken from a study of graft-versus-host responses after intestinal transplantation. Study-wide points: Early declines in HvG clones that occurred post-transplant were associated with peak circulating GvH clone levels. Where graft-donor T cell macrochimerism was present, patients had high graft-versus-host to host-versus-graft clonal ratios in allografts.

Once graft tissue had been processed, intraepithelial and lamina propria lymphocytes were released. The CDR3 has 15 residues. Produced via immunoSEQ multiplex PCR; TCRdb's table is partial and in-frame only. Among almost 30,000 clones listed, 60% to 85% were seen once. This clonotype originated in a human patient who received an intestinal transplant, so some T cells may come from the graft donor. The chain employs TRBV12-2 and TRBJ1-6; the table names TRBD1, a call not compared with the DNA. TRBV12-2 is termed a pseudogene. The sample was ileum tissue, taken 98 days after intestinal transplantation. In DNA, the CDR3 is TGTGCAAGTCGCTTCTTCGGCAGGGATAATTCACCCCTCCACTTT. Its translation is CASRFFGRDNSPLHF.